This T cell receptor (beta chain) was identified during a study of T cells in Graves' hyperthyroidism and ophthalmopathy. Study-wide findings and caveats: Most clonotypes expanded in thyroid above 0.001 were likewise present in blood. Classification by a 13 V-J model distinguished ophthalmopathy from stable hyperthyroidism.

Across 18 months, stable Graves' hyperthyroidism was marked by no progression to ophthalmopathy. Diagnosis relied on clinical symptoms, serum thyroxine and TRAb, thyroid ultrasound and orbital computed tomography. Using RNA transcripts as the source, TCR beta CDR3 regions were amplified. The HTBI set primed first-round TCR CDR3 RT-PCR. MiXCR was run by TCRdb on the multiplex PCR reads, yielding one entry per CDR3 protein. The sample records roughly 98,000 distinct CDR3 sequences, around 40% being singletons. This clonotype has a count of ten or more. Its target is unknown. Deletions cut 3 bases from V and 2 bases from J, with 13 bases between. The germline CDR1 and CDR2 sequences are DFQATT and SNEGSKA (reference sequence). This CDR3 has 15 residues.

Specimen: peripheral blood or thyroid tissue (not recorded which). The chain links TRBV20-1 to TRBJ2-2; D perhaps matches TRBD1 (5 bases). The source of this sequence is a woman in her twenties or thirties with Graves' hyperthyroidism. The CDR3 protein is CSAREQAKNTGELFF. The CDR3 nucleotides read TGCAGTGCTAGGGAACAGGCCAAAAACACCGGGGAGCTGTTTTTT.